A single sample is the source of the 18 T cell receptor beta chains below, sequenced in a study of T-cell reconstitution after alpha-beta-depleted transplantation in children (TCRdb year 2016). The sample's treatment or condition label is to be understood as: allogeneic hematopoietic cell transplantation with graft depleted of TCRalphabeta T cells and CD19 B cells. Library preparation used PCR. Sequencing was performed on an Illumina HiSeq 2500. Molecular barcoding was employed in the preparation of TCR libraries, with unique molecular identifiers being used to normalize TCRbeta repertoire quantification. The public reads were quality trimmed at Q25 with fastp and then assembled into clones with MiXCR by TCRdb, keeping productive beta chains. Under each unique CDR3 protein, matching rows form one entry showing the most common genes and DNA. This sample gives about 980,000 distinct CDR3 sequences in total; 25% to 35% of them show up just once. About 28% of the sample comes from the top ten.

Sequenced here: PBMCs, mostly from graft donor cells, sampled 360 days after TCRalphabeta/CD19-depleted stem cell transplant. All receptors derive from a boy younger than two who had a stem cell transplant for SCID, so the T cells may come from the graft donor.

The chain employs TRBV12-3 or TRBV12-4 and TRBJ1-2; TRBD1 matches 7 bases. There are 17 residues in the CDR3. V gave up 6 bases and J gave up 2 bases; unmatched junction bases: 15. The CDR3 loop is CASSRWPQDRSNYGYTF. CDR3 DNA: TGTGCCAGCAGCCGCTGGCCCCAGGACAGGTCCAACTATGGCTACACCTTC.

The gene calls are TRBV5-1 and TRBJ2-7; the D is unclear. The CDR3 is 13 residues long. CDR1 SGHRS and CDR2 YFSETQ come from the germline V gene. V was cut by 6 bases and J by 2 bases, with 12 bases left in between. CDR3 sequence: CASNEGNTYEQYF. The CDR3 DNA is TGCGCCAGCAATGAAGGGAATACCTACGAGCAGTACTTC.

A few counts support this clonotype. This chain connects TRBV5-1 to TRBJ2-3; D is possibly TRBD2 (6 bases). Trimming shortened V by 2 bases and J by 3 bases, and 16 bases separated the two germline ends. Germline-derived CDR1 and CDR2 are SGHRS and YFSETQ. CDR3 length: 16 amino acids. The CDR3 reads CASSLPGTGGTDTQYF. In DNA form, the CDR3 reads TGCGCCAGCAGCTTACCCGGGACTGGTGGTACAGATACGCAGTATTTT.

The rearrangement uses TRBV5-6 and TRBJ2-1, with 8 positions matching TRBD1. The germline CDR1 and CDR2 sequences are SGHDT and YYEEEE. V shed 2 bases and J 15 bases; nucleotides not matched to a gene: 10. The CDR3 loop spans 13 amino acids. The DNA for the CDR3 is TGTGCCAGCAGCTTTGACAGGGGTCCTCATGGGTTCTTC. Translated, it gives CASSFDRGPHGFF.

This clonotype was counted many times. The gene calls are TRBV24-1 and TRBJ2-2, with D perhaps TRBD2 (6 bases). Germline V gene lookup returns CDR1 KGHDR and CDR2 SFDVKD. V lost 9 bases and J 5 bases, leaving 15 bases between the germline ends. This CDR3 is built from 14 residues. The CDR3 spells CATRAYGGTGELFF. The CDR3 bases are TGTGCCACCCGGGCCTACGGGGGAACCGGGGAGCTGTTTTTT.

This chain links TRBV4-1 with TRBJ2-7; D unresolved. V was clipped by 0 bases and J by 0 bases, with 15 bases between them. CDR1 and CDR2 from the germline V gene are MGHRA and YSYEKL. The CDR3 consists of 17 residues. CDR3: CASSQDHADASSYEQYF. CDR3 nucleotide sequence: TGCGCCAGCAGCCAAGACCACGCCGACGCATCCTCCTACGAGCAGTACTTC.

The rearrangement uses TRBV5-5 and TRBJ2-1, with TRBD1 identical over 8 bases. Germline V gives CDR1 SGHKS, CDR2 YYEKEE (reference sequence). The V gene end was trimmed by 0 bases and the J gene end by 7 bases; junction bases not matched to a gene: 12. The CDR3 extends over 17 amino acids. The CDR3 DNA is TGTGCCAGCAGCTTGGTGGCAGGGGGCAAATCTGTAAATGAGCAGTTCTTC. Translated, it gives CASSLVAGGKSVNEQFF.

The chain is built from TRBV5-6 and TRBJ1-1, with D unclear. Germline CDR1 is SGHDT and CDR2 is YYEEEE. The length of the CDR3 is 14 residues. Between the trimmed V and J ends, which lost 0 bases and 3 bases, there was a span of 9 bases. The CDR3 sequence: CASSLVNADTEAFF. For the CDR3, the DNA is TGTGCCAGCAGCTTGGTAAATGCAGACACTGAAGCTTTCTTT.

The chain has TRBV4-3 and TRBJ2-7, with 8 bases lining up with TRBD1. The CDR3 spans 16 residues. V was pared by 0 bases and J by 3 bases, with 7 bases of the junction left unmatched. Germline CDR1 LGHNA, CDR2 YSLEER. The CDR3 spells CASSQDPGGAYYEQYF. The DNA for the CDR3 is TGCGCCAGCAGCCAAGATCCAGGGGGCGCTTACTACGAGCAGTACTTC.

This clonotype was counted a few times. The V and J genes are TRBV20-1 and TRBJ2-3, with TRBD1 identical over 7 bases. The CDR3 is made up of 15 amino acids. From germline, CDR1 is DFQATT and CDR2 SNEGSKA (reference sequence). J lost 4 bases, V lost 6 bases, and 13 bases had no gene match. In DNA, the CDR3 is TGCAGTGCCCCGTCAGGGGGAAGAAGCGCAGATACGCAGTATTTT. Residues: CSAPSGGRSADTQYF.

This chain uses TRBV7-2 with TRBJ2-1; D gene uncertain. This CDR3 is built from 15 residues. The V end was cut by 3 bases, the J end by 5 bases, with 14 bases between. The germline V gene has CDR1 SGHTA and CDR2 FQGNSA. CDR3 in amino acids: CASSFRPYPDNEQFF. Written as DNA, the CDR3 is TGTGCCAGCAGCTTTAGGCCCTACCCCGACAATGAGCAGTTCTTC.

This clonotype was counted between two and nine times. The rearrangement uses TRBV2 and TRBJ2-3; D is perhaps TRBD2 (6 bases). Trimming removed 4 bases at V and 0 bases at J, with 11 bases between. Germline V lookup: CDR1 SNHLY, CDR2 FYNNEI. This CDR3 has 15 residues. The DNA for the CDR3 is TGTGCCAGCAGTGCGGAGGGCTCTAGCACAGATACGCAGTATTTT. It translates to CASSAEGSSTDTQYF.

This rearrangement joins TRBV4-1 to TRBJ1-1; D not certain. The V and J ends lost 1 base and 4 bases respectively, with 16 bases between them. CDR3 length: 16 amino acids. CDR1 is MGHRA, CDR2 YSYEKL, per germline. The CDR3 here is CASSQGAAFGITEAFF. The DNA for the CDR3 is TGCGCCAGCAGCCAAGGGGCAGCATTTGGGATCACTGAAGCTTTCTTT.

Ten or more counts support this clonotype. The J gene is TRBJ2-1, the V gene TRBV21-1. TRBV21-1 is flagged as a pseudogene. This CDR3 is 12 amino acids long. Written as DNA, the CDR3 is TGTGCCAGCAGCAAGATGTACTACGAGCAGTTCTTC. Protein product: CASSKMYYEQFF.

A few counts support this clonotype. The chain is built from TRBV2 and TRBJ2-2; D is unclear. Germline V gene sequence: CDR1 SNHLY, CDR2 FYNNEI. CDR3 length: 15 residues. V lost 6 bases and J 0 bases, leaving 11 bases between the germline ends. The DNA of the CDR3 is TGTGCCAGCAGGACGGACGGCCCGAACACCGGGGAGCTGTTTTTT. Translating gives CASRTDGPNTGELFF.

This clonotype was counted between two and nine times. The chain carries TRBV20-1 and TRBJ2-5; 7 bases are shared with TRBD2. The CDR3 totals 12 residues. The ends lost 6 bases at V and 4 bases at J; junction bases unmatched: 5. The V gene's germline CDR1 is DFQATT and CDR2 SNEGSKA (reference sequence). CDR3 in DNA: TGCAGTGCAGCGGGGCTCGGAGAGACCCAGTACTTC. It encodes CSAAGLGETQYF.

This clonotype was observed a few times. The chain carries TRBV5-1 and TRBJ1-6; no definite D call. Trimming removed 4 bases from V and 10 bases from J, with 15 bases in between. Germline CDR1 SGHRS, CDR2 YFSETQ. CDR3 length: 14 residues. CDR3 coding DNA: TGCGCCAGCAGCCTCCTGGTTCCGGAATCACCCCTCCACTTT. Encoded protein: CASSLLVPESPLHF. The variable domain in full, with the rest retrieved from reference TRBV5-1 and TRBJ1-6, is KAGVTQTPRYLIKTRGQQVTLSCSPISGHRSVSWYQQTPGQGLQFLFEYFSETQRNKGNFPGRFSGRQFSNSRSEMNVSTLELGDSALYLCASSLLVPESPLHFGNGTRLTVT.

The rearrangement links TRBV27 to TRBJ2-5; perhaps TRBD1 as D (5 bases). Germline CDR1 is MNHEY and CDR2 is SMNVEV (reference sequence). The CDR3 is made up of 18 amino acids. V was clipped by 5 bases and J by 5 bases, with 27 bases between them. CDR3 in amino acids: CASSPRQGIAIPGETQYF. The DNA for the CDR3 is TGTGCCAGCAGTCCGCGCCAGGGCATTGCGATACCGGGCGAGACCCAGTACTTC.